What follows describes a single T cell receptor (beta chain). This record belongs to a study of blood T cell repertoires in COVID-19. Study-wide background: Samples representing acute and convalescent COVID-19 were sourced from the United States, Italy and Spain. Nucleic acid was either cDNA or gDNA, and it came from T cells, B-cell-depleted T cells, or PBMCs.

Authors' methods: The authors estimated nucleated cell counts from reference gene primer amplification. Repertoires were generated with immunoSEQ multiplex PCR, while TCRdb's copy carries only in-frame clones and drops some. Clonal size and the V and J genes are those of that table, whereas D and trimming came from the DNA. Of approximately 350,000 clones in the sample, around 91% were seen once. This TCR was sampled from a woman between 18 and 29 years old who had recovered from COVID-19. Sequenced input: peripheral blood.

The CDR3 nucleotides are TGTGCCAGCAGCCATGCCGAGATAGCGGGAGCAGAGACCCAGTACTTC. Translated: CASSHAEIAGAETQYF. V is TRBV7-9 and J is TRBJ2-5; 9 bases are shared with TRBD2. With 5 bases clipped from V and 4 bases from J, the junction kept 11 bases outside the gene matches. Germline V gives CDR1 SEHNR, CDR2 FQNEAQ (reference sequence). This CDR3 contains 16 residues. Complete variable domain (other parts from reference TRBV7-9 and TRBJ2-5): DTGVSQNPRHKITKRGQNVTFRCDPISEHNRLYWYRQTLGQGPEFLTYFQNEAQLEKSRLLSDRFSAERPKGSFSTLEIQRTEQGDSAMYLCASSHAEIAGAETQYFGPGTRLLVL.